These T cell receptor beta chains were read from a single sample in a study of cytomegalovirus exposure and HLA in healthy donors. The method was immunoSEQ multiplex PCR; TCRdb's version includes in-frame clones alone and lacks a portion of them. The sample records approximately 100,000 clones, about four fifths being singletons. Sequenced input: PBMCs. These receptor sequences come from a woman in her thirties or forties in good health and CMV-seronegative. CDR3s include the opening cysteine and the closing phenylalanine or tryptophan. A D gene is named only where the DNA matches it firmly. Not all rows give a size; the values are once, few, many and, for expanded clones, a class.

v_call	clone_size	j_call	d_call	cdr3_aa	cdr3_nt
TRBV30	NA	TRBJ1-2	NA	CAWSESAPNYGYTF	TGTGCCTGGAGTGAGTCAGCGCCCAACTATGGCTACACCTTC
TRBV29-1	NA	TRBJ2-7	TRBD2	CSVGGVGAGGSHEQYF	TGCAGCGTTGGAGGCGTGGGGGCGGGGGGATCCCACGAGCAGTACTTC
TRBV29-1	NA	TRBJ1-2	NA	CSVESFAGIYTF	TGCAGCGTTGAAAGTTTTGCAGGAATCTACACCTTC
TRBV7-2	NA	TRBJ2-5	TRBD2	CASSALAGEQETQYF	TGTGCCAGCAGCGCGCTAGCGGGGGAACAAGAGACCCAGTACTTC
TRBV6-1	NA	TRBJ1-5	TRBD1	CASGTVNNQPQHF	TGTGCCAGTGGGACAGTTAACAATCAGCCCCAGCATTTT
TRBV5-6	NA	TRBJ2-1	TRBD2	CASSLAGGTNEQFF	TGTGCCAGCAGCTTGGCCGGGGGGACCAATGAGCAGTTCTTC
TRBV19	NA	TRBJ2-1	NA	CASTGTHNEQFF	TGTGCCAGCACCGGGACTCACAATGAGCAGTTCTTC
TRBV2	few	TRBJ2-5	TRBD2	CASNSGGSKETQYF	TGTGCCAGCAATTCCGGGGGGTCGAAGGAGACCCAGTACTTC
TRBV6-4	NA	TRBJ2-1	TRBD2	CASSDSGGANEQFF	TGTGCCAGCAGTGACAGCGGGGGGGCCAATGAGCAGTTCTTC
TRBV7-2	NA	TRBJ2-6	TRBD2	CASRESGGASGANVLTF	TGTGCCAGCAGGGAAAGCGGGGGGGCGTCTGGGGCCAACGTCCTGACTTTC
TRBV5-4	NA	TRBJ2-5	TRBD2	CASSSTSSGPKRTQYF	TGTGCCAGCAGCTCCACGTCTAGCGGCCCTAAGCGGACCCAGTACTTC
TRBV6-1	NA	TRBJ1-2	NA	CASSDPNNYGYTF	TGTGCCAGCAGTGACCCCAATAACTATGGCTACACCTTC
TRBV6-5	few	TRBJ1-1	TRBD1	CASTRTGGFKAFF	TGTGCCAGCACCCGGACAGGGGGGTTTAAAGCTTTCTTT
TRBV2	NA	TRBJ1-5	TRBD1	CASRRTGDNQPQHF	TGTGCCAGCAGAAGGACAGGGGACAATCAGCCCCAGCATTTT